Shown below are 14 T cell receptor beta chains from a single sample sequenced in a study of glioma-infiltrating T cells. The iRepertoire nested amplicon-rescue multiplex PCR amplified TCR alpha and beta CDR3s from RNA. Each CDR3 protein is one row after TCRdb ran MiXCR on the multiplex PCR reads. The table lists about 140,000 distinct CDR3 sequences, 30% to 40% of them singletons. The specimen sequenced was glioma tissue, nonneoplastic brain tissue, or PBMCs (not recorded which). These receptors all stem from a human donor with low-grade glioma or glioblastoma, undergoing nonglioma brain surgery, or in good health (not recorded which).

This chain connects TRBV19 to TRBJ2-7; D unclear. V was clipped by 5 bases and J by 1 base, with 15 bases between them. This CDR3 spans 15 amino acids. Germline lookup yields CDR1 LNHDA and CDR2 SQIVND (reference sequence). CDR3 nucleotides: TGTGCCAGTAGTTCCCGACTGGGAAGGTCCTACGAGCAGTACTTC. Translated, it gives CASSSRLGRSYEQYF.

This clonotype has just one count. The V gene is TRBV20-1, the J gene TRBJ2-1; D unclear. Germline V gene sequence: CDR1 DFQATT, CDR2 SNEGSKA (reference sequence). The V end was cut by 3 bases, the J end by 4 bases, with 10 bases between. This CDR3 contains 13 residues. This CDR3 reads CSASKENYNEQFF. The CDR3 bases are TGCAGTGCTAGCAAGGAAAATTACAATGAGCAGTTCTTC.

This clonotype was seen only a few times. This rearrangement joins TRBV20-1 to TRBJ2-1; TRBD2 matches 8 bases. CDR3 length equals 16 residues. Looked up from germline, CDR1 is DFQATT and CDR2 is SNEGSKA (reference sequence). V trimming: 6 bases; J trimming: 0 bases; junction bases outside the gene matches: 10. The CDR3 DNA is TGCAGTGCCCTACGACTAGCGCTAAGCTCCTACAATGAGCAGTTCTTC. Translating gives CSALRLALSSYNEQFF.

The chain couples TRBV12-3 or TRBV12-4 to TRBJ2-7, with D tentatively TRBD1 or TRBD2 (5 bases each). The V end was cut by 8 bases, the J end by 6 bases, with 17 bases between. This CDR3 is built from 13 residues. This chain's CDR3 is CASSRWGSGEQYF. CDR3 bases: TGTGCCAGCTCTCGGTGGGGGAGCGGCGAGCAGTACTTC.

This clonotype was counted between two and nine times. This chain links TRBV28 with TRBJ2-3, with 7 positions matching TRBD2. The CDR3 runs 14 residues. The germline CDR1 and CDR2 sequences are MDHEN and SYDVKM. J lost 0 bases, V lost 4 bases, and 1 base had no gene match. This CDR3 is CASSSTSSTDTQYF. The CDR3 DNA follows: TGTGCCAGCAGTTCGACTAGCAGCACAGATACGCAGTATTTT.

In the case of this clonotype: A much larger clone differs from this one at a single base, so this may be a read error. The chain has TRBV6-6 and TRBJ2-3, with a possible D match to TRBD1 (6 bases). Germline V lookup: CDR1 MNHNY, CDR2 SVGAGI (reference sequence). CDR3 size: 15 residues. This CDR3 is CASRSGTYSKDTQYF. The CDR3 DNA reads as TGTGCCAGCAGATCCGGGACATATAGCAAAGATACGCAGTATTTT.

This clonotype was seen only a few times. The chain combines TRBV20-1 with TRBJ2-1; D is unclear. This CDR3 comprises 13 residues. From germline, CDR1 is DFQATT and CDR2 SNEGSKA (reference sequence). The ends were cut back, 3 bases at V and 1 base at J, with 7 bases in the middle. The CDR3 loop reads CSASGFSYNEQFF. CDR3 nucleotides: TGCAGTGCTAGCGGCTTTTCCTACAATGAGCAGTTCTTC.

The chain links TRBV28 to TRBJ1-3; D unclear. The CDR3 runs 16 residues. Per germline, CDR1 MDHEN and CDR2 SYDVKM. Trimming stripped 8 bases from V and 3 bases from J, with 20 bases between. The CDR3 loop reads CASFPHGQRFGNTIYF. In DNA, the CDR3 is TGTGCCAGCTTTCCTCACGGGCAGCGGTTTGGAAACACCATATATTTT.

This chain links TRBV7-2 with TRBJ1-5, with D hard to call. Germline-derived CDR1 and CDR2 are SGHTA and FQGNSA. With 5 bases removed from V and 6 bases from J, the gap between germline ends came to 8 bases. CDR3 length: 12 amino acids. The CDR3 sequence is CASSLPTQPQHF. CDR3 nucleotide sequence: TGTGCCAGCAGCCTGCCGACTCAGCCCCAGCATTTT.

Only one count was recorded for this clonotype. CDR3 protein: CSIREGTDTQYF. In DNA, the CDR3 is TGCAGTATCCGGGAGGGCACAGATACGCAGTATTTT. V is TRBV20-1 and J is TRBJ2-3, with TRBD2 matching over 7 bases. The CDR3 has 12 residues. The trim removed 8 bases at V and 1 base at J, leaving 3 bases unmatched. The germline CDR1 and CDR2 sequences are DFQATT and SNEGSKA (reference sequence).

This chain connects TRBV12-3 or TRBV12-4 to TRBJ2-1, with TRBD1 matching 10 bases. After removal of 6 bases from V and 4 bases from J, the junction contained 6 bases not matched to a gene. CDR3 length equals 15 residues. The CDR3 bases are TGTGCCAGCAGCCCGGGACAGGGGAAATACAATGAGCAGTTCTTC. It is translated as CASSPGQGKYNEQFF.

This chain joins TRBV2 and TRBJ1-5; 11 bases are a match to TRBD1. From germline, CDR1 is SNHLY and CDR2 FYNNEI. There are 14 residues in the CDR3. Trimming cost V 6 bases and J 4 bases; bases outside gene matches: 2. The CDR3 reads CASRGTGGNQPQHF. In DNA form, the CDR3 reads TGTGCCAGCAGAGGGACAGGGGGGAATCAGCCCCAGCATTTT.

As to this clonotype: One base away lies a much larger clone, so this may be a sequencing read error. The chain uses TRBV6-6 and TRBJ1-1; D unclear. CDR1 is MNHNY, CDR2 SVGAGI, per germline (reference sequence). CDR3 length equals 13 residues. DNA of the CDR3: TGTGCCGGCAGTTACGGTGGGAATACTGAAGCTTTCTTT. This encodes CAGSYGGNTEAFF.

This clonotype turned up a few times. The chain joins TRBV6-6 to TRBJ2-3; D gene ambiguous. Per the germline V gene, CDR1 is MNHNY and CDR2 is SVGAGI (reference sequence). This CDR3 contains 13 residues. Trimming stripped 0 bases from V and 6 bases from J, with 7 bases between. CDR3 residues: CASSYSGLDTQYF. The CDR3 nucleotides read TGTGCCAGCAGTTACTCAGGGTTGGATACGCAGTATTTT.